These 29 T cell receptor beta chains came from one sample sequenced in a study of blood T cell repertoires in COVID-19. TCRdb keeps only in-frame clones here, not all; method: immunoSEQ multiplex PCR. The sample consists of hundreds of thousands of clones, around 82% of them appearing once. Sequencing used peripheral blood. These receptors were taken from a woman older than 75 with active or convalescent COVID-19.

The chain carries TRBV28 and TRBJ1-2, with TRBD1 matching over 12 bases. Looked up from germline, CDR1 is MDHEN and CDR2 is SYDVKM. With V trimmed by 6 bases and J by 4 bases, 9 bases remained unmatched. CDR3 length: 16 amino acids. CDR3 loop: CASSTGTGGARYGYTF. DNA of the CDR3: TGTGCCAGCAGCACCGGGACAGGGGGCGCCCGCTATGGCTACACCTTC.

The genes are TRBV5-6 and TRBJ2-2; no clear D gene. The CDR3 contains 11 residues. CDR1 and CDR2 from the germline V gene are SGHDT and YYEEEE. The V end lost 7 bases, the J end lost 6 bases, and 7 bases lay between the germline ends. The CDR3 nucleotides read TGTGCCAGCGGAGTCGCCGGGGAGCTGTTTTTT. It specifies CASGVAGELFF.

The chain couples TRBV19 to TRBJ2-1, with D perhaps TRBD2 (5 bases). CDR1 is LNHDA, CDR2 SQIVND, per germline (reference sequence). CDR3 size: 13 residues. V was cut by 6 bases and J by 7 bases, with 13 bases left in between. DNA of the CDR3: TGTGCCAGTAGGACTACTAGTTTTAATGAGCAGTTCTTC. Amino acids: CASRTTSFNEQFF.

On this clone itself: The sample contains more than one DNA sequence encoding this CDR3. The chain couples TRBV3-1 (or the pseudogene TRBV3-2) to TRBJ1-5; D is undetermined. Germline loops: CDR1 LGHDT, CDR2 YNNKEL (reference sequence). This CDR3 is 13 amino acids long. The V end was cut by 0 bases, the J end by 6 bases, with 6 bases between. This chain's CDR3 is CASSQDRVQPQHF. CDR3 sequence (DNA): TGTGCCAGCAGCCAAGACCGAGTTCAGCCCCAGCATTTT.

The chain combines TRBV6-1 with TRBJ2-1; TRBD1 matches 12 bases. CDR1 MNHNS and CDR2 SASEGT come from the germline V gene. V dropped 3 bases and J dropped 6; count of bases not matched to a gene: 18. CDR3 length: 20 residues. This CDR3 is CASSDSLGFYGDRGLNEQFF. CDR3 nucleotides: TGTGCCAGCAGTGATTCCCTGGGGTTCTATGGGGACAGGGGGCTCAATGAGCAGTTCTTC.

The CDR3 nucleotides are TGTGCCAGCAGCAATAGCCCCCGAAGAGCCTACGAGCAGTACTTC. Its translation is CASSNSPRRAYEQYF. The genes are TRBV3-1 (or the pseudogene TRBV3-2) and TRBJ2-7; D gene uncertain. This CDR3 contains 15 residues. Trimming cost V 5 bases and J 2 bases, with 16 bases left between them. Looked up from germline, CDR1 is LGHDT and CDR2 is YNNKEL (reference sequence).

The gene calls are TRBV5-1 and TRBJ1-1; the D gene is possibly TRBD1 (6 bases). V gave up 2 bases and J gave up 5 bases, with 13 bases separating them. There are 14 residues in the CDR3. Germline CDR1 is SGHRS and CDR2 is YFSETQ. CDR3 sequence reads: CASSFTGTFTEAFF. The CDR3 region has the DNA TGCGCCAGCAGCTTTACAGGGACATTTACTGAAGCTTTCTTT. Variable domain in full (rest from reference TRBV5-1 and TRBJ1-1): KAGVTQTPRYLIKTRGQQVTLSCSPISGHRSVSWYQQTPGQGLQFLFEYFSETQRNKGNFPGRFSGRQFSNSRSEMNVSTLELGDSALYLCASSFTGTFTEAFFGQGTRLTVV.

J is TRBJ2-2 and V is TRBV6-5; 9 nucleotides match TRBD1. The CDR3 extends over 15 amino acids. Unmatched junction bases numbered 6, after V lost 9 bases and J lost 1 base. Germline assignment: CDR1 MNHEY and CDR2 SVGAGI. DNA for the CDR3: TGTGCCAGTTGGACGGGACAGGGGAACACCGGGGAGCTGTTTTTT. Translation gives CASWTGQGNTGELFF.

The chain links TRBV5-6 to TRBJ2-5; the match to TRBD2 covers 11 bases. The length of the CDR3 is 17 residues. The V gene's germline CDR1 is SGHDT and CDR2 YYEEEE. J was trimmed by 5 bases and V by 0 bases; bases with no gene match: 9. This chain's CDR3 is CASSLGSGRAWRETQYF. As DNA, the CDR3 is TGTGCCAGCAGCTTGGGTAGCGGGAGGGCCTGGAGGGAGACCCAGTACTTC.

This sequence joins TRBV4-2 and TRBJ2-3; possible D gene TRBD2, 6 bases. The CDR3 totals 16 residues. The V gene lost 2 bases and the J gene lost 0 bases, with 12 bases spanning the gap. Looked up from germline, CDR1 is LGHNA and CDR2 is YNFKEQ. CDR3 nucleotides: TGTGCCAGCAGCCAAACGACTAGTAAAAGCACAGATACGCAGTATTTT. It is translated as CASSQTTSKSTDTQYF.

The chain combines TRBV27 with TRBJ1-2; 12 nucleotides line up with TRBD1. The CDR3 is 16 residues long. Per the germline V gene, CDR1 is MNHEY and CDR2 is SMNVEV (reference sequence). V was pared by 5 bases and J by 1 base, with 5 bases of the junction left unmatched. CDR3 region: CASSPGTGGGNYGYTF. CDR3 DNA: TGTGCCAGCAGTCCGGGGACAGGGGGCGGTAACTATGGCTACACCTTC.

The J gene is TRBJ2-2, the V gene TRBV19; a possible D gene is TRBD2 (6 bases). Trimming removed 3 bases at V and 6 bases at J, with 17 bases between. The CDR3 runs to 16 residues. From germline, CDR1 is LNHDA and CDR2 SQIVND (reference sequence). The CDR3 nucleotides are TGTGCCAGTAGTATCGCTAGACTCGGCGGGGCCGGGGAGCTGTTTTTT. Translating it yields CASSIARLGGAGELFF.

V is TRBV6-5 and J is TRBJ1-1; D possibly corresponds to TRBD1 (5 bases). The ends were cut back, 0 bases at V and 5 bases at J, with 13 bases in the middle. From germline, CDR1 is MNHEY and CDR2 SVGAGI. This CDR3 contains 15 residues. The CDR3 DNA reads as TGTGCCAGCAGTTACTCGAGCTGGGGGAGGACTGAAGCTTTCTTT. It yields the protein CASSYSSWGRTEAFF.

The chain is built from TRBV4-1 and TRBJ2-1; 14 bases map to TRBD2. Germline-derived CDR1 and CDR2 are MGHRA and YSYEKL. With V trimmed by 5 bases and J by 0 bases, 12 bases remained unmatched. The CDR3 extends over 20 amino acids. The CDR3 reads CASSRGQGLAGDLSYNEQFF. The CDR3, as DNA: TGCGCCAGCAGCAGGGGGCAGGGACTAGCGGGAGACCTCTCCTACAATGAGCAGTTCTTC.

The CDR3 DNA reads TGCGCCAGCAGCTTCCGGACAGGGGATTCACCCCTCCACTTT. The encoded protein is CASSFRTGDSPLHF. The chain carries TRBV4-1 and TRBJ1-6; TRBD1 matches 9 bases. V shed 5 bases, J shed 8 bases, and the junction held 4 bases outside the gene matches. Germline CDR1 and CDR2: MGHRA and YSYEKL. The CDR3 sequence is 14 residues long.

The V gene is TRBV2, the J gene TRBJ1-5; D unresolved. CDR1 is SNHLY and CDR2 is FYNNEI in the germline V gene. Trimming left V 6 bases short and J 0 bases short, with 9 bases between. This CDR3 region has 14 residues. The CDR3 DNA sequence: TGTGCCAGCAGGGGTGGAGGTAGCAATCAGCCCCAGCATTTT. Translated, it gives CASRGGGSNQPQHF.

The chain links TRBV5-4 to TRBJ1-6; TRBD1 might be the D (5 bases). V was trimmed by 4 bases and J by 7 bases, leaving 12 bases between them. This CDR3 is built from 14 residues. The germline V gene has CDR1 SGHNT and CDR2 YYREEE (reference sequence). CDR3 sequence (DNA): TGTGCCAGCAGCCCTGGGGGGGAAAATTCACCCCTCCACTTT. Translated: CASSPGGENSPLHF. The full variable domain, in which reference TRBV5-4 and TRBJ1-6 provide the parts outside the CDR3, is ETGVTQSPTHLIKTRGQQVTLRCSSQSGHNTVSWYQQALGQGPQFIFQYYREEENGRGNFPPRFSGLQFPNYSSELNVNALELDDSALYLCASSPGGENSPLHFGNGTRLTVT.

This chain joins TRBV5-1 and TRBJ2-1; D unclear. This CDR3 region has 17 residues. V gave up 0 bases and J gave up 2 bases, with 15 bases separating them. Germline CDR1 reads SGHRS; CDR2 reads YFSETQ. CDR3 bases: TGCGCCAGCAGCTTGGGTGTTATGAGTCGTGCCTACAATGAGCAGTTCTTC. It yields the protein CASSLGVMSRAYNEQFF.

The V call is TRBV6-5, the J call TRBJ1-6; D is ambiguous. In germline, CDR1 is MNHEY, CDR2 SVGAGI. The CDR3 runs 14 residues. The ends were cut back, 6 bases at V and 9 bases at J, with 15 bases in the middle. CDR3 amino acids: CASRQELRFSPLHF. The CDR3 nucleotides are TGTGCCAGCAGGCAAGAACTGCGGTTTTCACCCCTCCACTTT.

The chain employs TRBV5-1 and TRBJ2-5, with a possible D match to TRBD2 (6 bases). Between the trimmed V and J ends, which lost 0 bases and 5 bases, there was a span of 11 bases. Germline loops: CDR1 SGHRS, CDR2 YFSETQ. The CDR3 loop spans 14 amino acids. The chain's CDR3 is CASSLGLASETQYF. CDR3 sequence (DNA): TGCGCCAGCAGCTTGGGGCTAGCGTCGGAGACCCAGTACTTC.

As for this clone: Compared with germline, one end of the junction differs, possibly owing to a read error. This rearrangement joins TRBV7-7 to TRBJ2-1, with 8 nucleotides matching TRBD1. Per the germline V gene, CDR1 is SSHAT and CDR2 is FNYEAQ (reference sequence). CDR3 length equals 15 residues. The CDR3 sequence: CASSAGQGSYNEQFF. The CDR3 region has the DNA TGTGCTAGCAGCGCAGGACAGGGCTCCTACAATGAGCAGTTCTTC.

The gene calls are TRBV3-1 (or the pseudogene TRBV3-2) and TRBJ2-7, with TRBD1 matching 8 bases. The CDR3 totals 15 residues. From germline, CDR1 is LGHDT and CDR2 YNNKEL (reference sequence). J lost 5 bases, V lost 0 bases, and 6 bases had no gene match. The CDR3 loop reads CASSQDPMTGDEQYF. CDR3 DNA sequence: TGTGCCAGCAGCCAAGATCCAATGACAGGGGACGAGCAGTACTTC.

The chain employs TRBV18 and TRBJ2-1; 8 bases agree with TRBD1. V lost 3 bases and J lost 7; bases outside the gene matches: 2. The length of the CDR3 is 13 residues. CDR1 KGHSH and CDR2 LQKENI come from the germline V gene. In nucleotides, the CDR3 is TGTGCCAGCTCACCGGACAGGGTTAATGAGCAGTTCTTC. This translates into CASSPDRVNEQFF.

The chain carries TRBV19 and TRBJ1-2; the D is unclear. In germline, CDR1 is LNHDA, CDR2 SQIVND (reference sequence). The V end lost 6 bases, the J end lost 4 bases, and 15 bases lay between the germline ends. There are 14 residues in the CDR3. CDR3: CASSESGGGYGYTF. CDR3 nucleotide sequence: TGTGCCAGTAGCGAATCTGGCGGCGGCTATGGCTACACCTTC. The full variable domain, its missing parts supplied by reference TRBV19 and TRBJ1-2, is DGGITQSPKYLFRKEGQNVTLSCEQNLNHDAMYWYRQDPGQGLRLIYYSQIVNDFQKGDIAEGYSVSREKKESFPLTVTSAQKNPTAFYLCASSESGGGYGYTFGSGTRLTVV.

The genes are TRBV28 and TRBJ1-2, with D possibly being TRBD1 (6 bases). The CDR3 is 14 residues long. Germline assignment: CDR1 MDHEN and CDR2 SYDVKM. Trimming pared 5 bases from V and 2 bases from J, leaving 12 bases between. The CDR3: CASSPATGNYGYTF. The DNA of the CDR3 is TGTGCCAGCAGTCCTGCTACAGGGAACTATGGCTACACCTTC.

CDR3 in amino acids: CASSLEGSSYNEQFF. For the CDR3, the DNA is TGCGCCAGCAGCTTGGAAGGGAGCTCCTACAATGAGCAGTTCTTC. The V gene is TRBV5-1, the J gene TRBJ2-1; D may be TRBD2 (5 bases). V shed 0 bases and J shed 0 bases, with 7 bases lying between them. This CDR3 spans 15 amino acids. Germline-derived CDR1 and CDR2 are SGHRS and YFSETQ.

The CDR3 sequence: CASSRRGTIREKLFF. The CDR3, as DNA: TGTGCCAGCAGCCGAAGGGGGACAATTAGGGAAAAACTGTTTTTT. The chain has TRBV11-3 and TRBJ1-4, with a weak D call TRBD1 (6 bases). The V and J ends lost 5 bases and 8 bases respectively, with 18 bases between them. The CDR3 is 15 residues long. Germline loops: CDR1 SGHNT, CDR2 YENEEA.

The J gene is TRBJ1-1, the V gene TRBV30, with D tentatively TRBD1 (6 bases). CDR1 and CDR2 (germline): GTSNPN, SVGIG (reference sequence). This CDR3 has 17 residues. V was shortened by 3 bases and J by 2 bases, with 22 bases between the two germline ends. The CDR3 loop is CAWRNDRRYKSNTEAFF. The CDR3 region has the DNA TGTGCCTGGAGAAACGACAGGAGGTACAAATCCAACACTGAAGCTTTCTTT.

This rearrangement joins TRBV5-1 to TRBJ1-2; tentative D call: TRBD1 (6 bases). From germline, CDR1 is SGHRS and CDR2 YFSETQ. The length of the CDR3 is 13 residues. V shed 2 bases and J shed 10 bases, with 15 bases lying between them. Written as DNA, the CDR3 is TGCGCCAGCAGCTTCGGACAGCCCGAAATCTACACCTTC. Translating gives CASSFGQPEIYTF.